One sample yielded the 24 T cell receptor beta chains listed below, sequenced in a study of T cell responses to AZD1222 COVID-19 vaccine. Sequenced by immunoSEQ multiplex PCR; TCRdb stores in-frame clones only, minus some. Among some 150,000 clones listed, around 91% were seen once. The sample in question was peripheral blood, obtained on day 0 of AZD1222 vaccination. The receptors derive from an adult in good health.

This clone was recorded only once. V gene TRBV30 combines with J gene TRBJ2-7, with 7 nucleotides matching TRBD2. The CDR3 is made up of 18 amino acids. Germline loops: CDR1 GTSNPN, CDR2 SVGIG (reference sequence). V lost 0 bases, J lost 6 bases, and 20 bases stayed unmatched. The CDR3, as DNA: TGTGCCTGGAGTGTTTCACTTTGGGGGAGGGCCTTTTCGTCCGAGCAGTACTTC. It encodes CAWSVSLWGRAFSSEQYF.

This chain connects TRBV27 to TRBJ1-1; no firm D call. Germline assignment: CDR1 MNHEY and CDR2 SMNVEV (reference sequence). The CDR3 consists of 14 residues. V lost 2 bases to trimming and J lost 1 base, with 8 bases between them. CDR3 DNA: TGTGCCAGCAGTTTAGGGTGGGCGAACACTGAAGCTTTCTTT. Protein sequence: CASSLGWANTEAFF.

The V call is TRBV7-9, the J call TRBJ1-5; D is ambiguous. The V end was cut by 0 bases, the J end by 5 bases, with 2 bases between. The length of the CDR3 is 12 residues. Per the germline V gene, CDR1 is SEHNR and CDR2 is FQNEAQ (reference sequence). CDR3 bases: TGTGCCAGCAGCTTAGCCGATCAGCCCCAGCATTTT. Its translation is CASSLADQPQHF.

The chain joins TRBV10-2 to TRBJ1-6; the match to TRBD1 covers 10 bases. With 2 bases clipped from V and 11 bases from J, the junction kept 6 bases outside the gene matches. Germline V gene sequence: CDR1 WSHSY, CDR2 SAAADI. This CDR3 is 15 amino acids long. The CDR3: CASSETGTGEAPLHF. In DNA, the CDR3 is TGCGCCAGCAGTGAGACGGGGACAGGGGAGGCACCCCTCCACTTT.

This chain joins TRBV5-1 and TRBJ2-5; D is uncertain. Germline V lookup: CDR1 SGHRS, CDR2 YFSETQ. The CDR3 contains 13 residues. V dropped 9 bases and J dropped 5 bases, with 17 bases sitting between them. The DNA of the CDR3 is TGCGCCACGCATAAAGGGTCCTCGGAGACCCAGTACTTC. Its translation is CATHKGSSETQYF.

The J gene is TRBJ2-3, the V gene TRBV6-5; D uncertain. This CDR3 has 12 residues. Germline values: CDR1 MNHEY, CDR2 SVGAGI. Between the trimmed V and J ends, which lost 2 bases and 1 base, there was a span of 1 base. This CDR3 is CASSYGTDTQYF. As DNA, the CDR3 is TGTGCCAGCAGTTACGGCACAGATACGCAGTATTTT.

CDR3 nucleotides: TGCGCCAGCAGCCAACCGCTAGCATCAGATACGCAGTATTTT. Its protein is CASSQPLASDTQYF. J is TRBJ2-3 and V is TRBV4-1, with D maybe TRBD2 (5 bases). CDR1 is MGHRA and CDR2 is YSYEKL in the germline V gene. Trimming removed 2 bases at V and 4 bases at J, with 10 bases between. CDR3 length: 14 amino acids.

A few counts support this clone. The rearrangement uses TRBV5-1 and TRBJ2-3; D perhaps matches TRBD2 (6 bases). The germline CDR1 and CDR2 sequences are SGHRS and YFSETQ. This CDR3 has 13 residues. Trimming stripped 5 bases from V and 3 bases from J, with 10 bases between. This CDR3 is CASRGTQTDTQYF. The CDR3 DNA is TGCGCCAGCAGGGGGACTCAAACAGATACGCAGTATTTT.

The rearrangement uses TRBV7-9 and TRBJ2-7; the D is unclear. CDR3 length: 15 amino acids. Germline CDR1 and CDR2: SEHNR and FQNEAQ (reference sequence). Trimming pared 5 bases from V and 7 bases from J, leaving 21 bases between. The CDR3 loop reads CASSNVRWSESEQYF. CDR3 nucleotide sequence: TGTGCCAGCAGCAACGTGCGATGGTCGGAGAGTGAGCAGTACTTC.

The V gene is TRBV7-9, the J gene TRBJ1-1, with 8 bases fitting TRBD1. The CDR3 has 15 amino acids. V lost 1 base to trimming and J lost 2 bases; unmatched junction nucleotides: 3. Germline V gives CDR1 SEHNR, CDR2 FQNEAQ (reference sequence). CDR3 coding DNA: TGTGCCAGCAGCTTAGGGGACAGGAGTAACACTGAAGCTTTCTTT. Residues: CASSLGDRSNTEAFF.

The table lists this clone with a count of one. The CDR3 region has the DNA TGTGCCAGCAGTGAGGGGCCCCCAAGAGGAAACACCATATATTTT. This translates into CASSEGPPRGNTIYF. V is TRBV25-1 and J is TRBJ1-3, with D perhaps TRBD1 (5 bases). Germline CDR1 reads MGHDK; CDR2 reads SYGVNS. CDR3 length: 15 residues. Trimming shortened V by 3 bases and J by 4 bases, and 13 bases separated the two germline ends.

This rearrangement joins TRBV28 to TRBJ2-1, with D possibly called TRBD1 or TRBD2 (6 bases each). The CDR3 runs to 16 residues. CDR1 and CDR2 from the germline V gene are MDHEN and SYDVKM. V shed 5 bases and J shed 2 bases, with 16 bases lying between them. The CDR3 reads CASSPVWGATYNEQFF. CDR3 nucleotide sequence: TGTGCCAGCAGTCCCGTTTGGGGGGCTACCTACAATGAGCAGTTCTTC.

This rearrangement joins TRBV7-2 to TRBJ2-5; D gene unclear. Germline assignment: CDR1 SGHTA and CDR2 FQGNSA. CDR3 size: 15 residues. The germline V and J ends were trimmed by 1 base and 2 bases, with 11 bases remaining between them. CDR3 coding DNA: TGTGCCAGCAGCTTAGGCTCGTTTTTTCAAGAGACCCAGTACTTC. Translating gives CASSLGSFFQETQYF.

V and J are TRBV28 and TRBJ1-6; D is uncertain. With 6 bases removed from V and 7 bases from J, the gap between germline ends came to 19 bases. This CDR3 is 16 amino acids long. Germline CDR1 reads MDHEN; CDR2 reads SYDVKM. The CDR3 DNA follows: TGTGCCAGCAGCCTCACCCTACCCTCGGGCAATTCACCCCTCCACTTT. Amino acid sequence: CASSLTLPSGNSPLHF.

This chain uses TRBV19 with TRBJ2-1, with a possible D match to TRBD2 (5 bases). V lost 3 bases and J lost 4, with 13 bases in between. The CDR3 loop spans 15 amino acids. From germline, CDR1 is LNHDA and CDR2 SQIVND (reference sequence). The DNA for the CDR3 is TGTGCCAGTAGTATTTGGGAGAGGTCTTACAATGAGCAGTTCTTC. Translated: CASSIWERSYNEQFF.

V usage is TRBV28 and J usage is TRBJ2-7; D may be TRBD1 or TRBD2 (6 bases each). Germline CDR1 is MDHEN and CDR2 is SYDVKM. The CDR3 is 15 residues long. V lost 3 bases to trimming and J lost 5 bases, with 17 bases between them. The CDR3 DNA sequence: TGTGCCAGCAGTTTCCCCCAGGGGACTTTACACGAGCAGTACTTC. It translates to CASSFPQGTLHEQYF.

V is TRBV23-1 and J is TRBJ2-2, with D possibly TRBD2 on 6 matching bases. TRBV23-1 is sorted into the ORF group, with uncertain function. The CDR3 runs 14 residues. Trimming removed 6 bases from V and 3 bases from J, with 11 bases in between. This chain's CDR3 is CASSPSGDTGELFF. In nucleotides, the CDR3 is TGCGCCAGCAGCCCTTCGGGGGACACCGGGGAGCTGTTTTTT.

This clone appeared a single time. This chain links TRBV13 with TRBJ2-1, with D hard to call. Trimming removed 5 bases at V and 3 bases at J, with 17 bases between. This CDR3 has 16 amino acids. CDR1 PRHDT and CDR2 FYEKMQ come from the germline V gene (reference sequence). CDR3 DNA: TGTGCCAGCAGCCCGACGGCGCGAACTATCTACAATGAGCAGTTCTTC. This gives the protein CASSPTARTIYNEQFF.

V and J are TRBV5-6 and TRBJ2-5; no reliable D call. This CDR3 has 15 amino acids. Trimming pared 1 base from V and 1 base from J, leaving 11 bases between. Germline V CDR1 and CDR2: SGHDT, YYEEEE. Here the CDR3 reads CASSLFGVLQETQYF. The CDR3 DNA sequence: TGTGCCAGCAGCTTGTTTGGGGTTCTCCAAGAGACCCAGTACTTC.

This clone was detected a few times. This rearrangement joins TRBV6-6 to TRBJ1-1; 9 nucleotides line up with TRBD1. Germline V gene lookup returns CDR1 MNHNY and CDR2 SVGAGI (reference sequence). The V gene end was trimmed by 5 bases and the J gene end by 4 bases; junction bases not matched to a gene: 17. This CDR3 contains 18 residues. The CDR3 loop is CASSPPRTGEARSTEAFF. The CDR3, as DNA: TGTGCCAGCAGTCCTCCCCGGACAGGGGAGGCCCGGAGCACTGAAGCTTTCTTT.

The chain links TRBV10-3 to TRBJ1-2; maybe TRBD1 (5 bases). Trimming took off 6 bases at V and 8 bases at J, with 13 bases between the two ends. CDR1 and CDR2 (germline): ENHRY, SYGVKD. The CDR3 is made up of 12 amino acids. Here the CDR3 reads CAISGGNRGYTF. The CDR3 DNA reads as TGTGCCATCAGCGGGGGTAACCGGGGCTACACCTTC.

The chain joins TRBV27 to TRBJ2-7; the match to TRBD2 covers 15 bases. The CDR3 runs to 18 residues. Germline V lookup: CDR1 MNHEY, CDR2 SMNVEV (reference sequence). The junction had 14 bases not matched to a gene; V was cut back by 5 bases and J by 6 bases. CDR3 nucleotide sequence: TGTGCCAGCAGTCCCGCGCCGGGACTAGCGGGAGGAGGGCCCGAGCAGTACTTC. It translates to CASSPAPGLAGGGPEQYF.

The J gene is TRBJ1-2, the V gene TRBV19, with 8 bases fitting TRBD1. Trimming took 0 bases from V and 7 from J; bases not matched to a gene: 10. This CDR3 has 16 amino acids. CDR1 LNHDA and CDR2 SQIVND come from the germline V gene (reference sequence). The CDR3, as DNA: TGTGCCAGTAGTATAGACCTCCGTGGGACAGGCGGTGGCTACACCTTC. It specifies CASSIDLRGTGGGYTF.

The chain carries TRBV21-1 and TRBJ1-4. TRBV21-1 is tagged as a pseudogene. The CDR3 totals 14 residues. The CDR3 nucleotides read TGTGCCAGCAGCAAAGTTGGGGAAAATGAAAAACTGTTTTTT. It yields the protein CASSKVGENEKLFF.